One and the same sample provided the 29 T cell receptor beta chains below, sequenced in a study of T cell responses to AZD1222 COVID-19 vaccine. Profiling relied on immunoSEQ multiplex PCR, and the TCRdb table lists in-frame clones only, not all of them. The table lists around 120,000 clones, about 89% of them singletons, with over 8.5% in the top ten. The sequencing used peripheral blood, collected on day 0 of MenACWY control vaccination. All receptors come from an adult in good health.

The V gene is TRBV7-9, the J gene TRBJ1-1; TRBD1 agrees at 7 bases. Germline loops: CDR1 SEHNR, CDR2 FQNEAQ (reference sequence). The CDR3 covers 15 residues. Germline trimming cut 1 base from V and 1 base from J; bases unmatched to any gene: 3. CDR3 amino acids: CASSLVQGENTEAFF. The CDR3 nucleotides are TGTGCCAGCAGCTTAGTCCAGGGGGAGAACACTGAAGCTTTCTTT. Variable domain in full (rest from reference TRBV7-9 and TRBJ1-1): DTGVSQNPRHKITKRGQNVTFRCDPISEHNRLYWYRQTLGQGPEFLTYFQNEAQLEKSRLLSDRFSAERPKGSFSTLEIQRTEQGDSAMYLCASSLVQGENTEAFFGQGTRLTVV.

The V call is TRBV7-3, the J call TRBJ1-6; D is perhaps TRBD1 (6 bases). CDR1 is SGHTA, CDR2 FQGTGA, per germline. This CDR3 is 15 amino acids long. Trimming stripped 6 bases from V and 9 bases from J, with 18 bases between. The CDR3 nucleotides are TGTGCCAGCAGGGATCTCAGGGGCTACAGTTCACCCCTCCACTTT. Residues: CASRDLRGYSSPLHF.

This clone is termed medium-sized. The rearrangement joins TRBV2 to TRBJ1-4; 9 bases align to TRBD1. This CDR3 spans 14 amino acids. The J segment lost 6 bases and the V segment lost 5 bases, leaving 4 bases of the junction unmatched. Germline V gives CDR1 SNHLY, CDR2 FYNNEI. The CDR3 coding sequence is TGTGCCAGCAGTTGGGACAGGGCTGATGAAAAACTGTTTTTT. Protein product: CASSWDRADEKLFF. The full variable domain, completed using reference TRBV2 and TRBJ1-4, is EPEVTQTPSHQVTQMGQEVILRCVPISNHLYFYWYRQILGQKVEFLVSFYNNEISEKSEIFDDQFSVERPDGSNFTLKIRSTKLEDSAMYFCASSWDRADEKLFFGSGTQLSVL.

The chain uses TRBV12-3 or TRBV12-4 and TRBJ1-2; TRBD1 aligns across 8 bases. The CDR3 runs 13 residues. The junction had 7 bases not matched to a gene; V was cut back by 7 bases and J by 6 bases. Written as DNA, the CDR3 is TGTGCCAGCACCTGGGCAGGGGGCAATGGCTACACCTTC. Translation gives CASTWAGGNGYTF.

The rearrangement uses TRBV27 and TRBJ2-1; TRBD1 or TRBD2 may be the D gene (5 bases each). This CDR3 is 15 amino acids long. V lost 3 bases to trimming and J lost 0 bases, with 9 bases between them. Germline V gene lookup returns CDR1 MNHEY and CDR2 SMNVEV (reference sequence). CDR3 amino acids: CASSFTGTSYNEQFF. The CDR3 coding sequence is TGTGCCAGCAGTTTCACCGGGACCTCCTACAATGAGCAGTTCTTC.

This clone was seen a single time. V and J are TRBV9 and TRBJ1-6; 10 bases are shared with TRBD1. Germline loops: CDR1 SGDLS, CDR2 YYNGEE. J was trimmed by 7 bases and V by 3 bases; bases with no gene match: 10. The CDR3 is 17 amino acids. The CDR3 DNA reads TGTGCCAGCAGCGGCGCAGGGACAGGGGTTGGGAATTCACCCCTCCACTTT. As protein: CASSGAGTGVGNSPLHF.

The chain carries TRBV11-3 and TRBJ2-3; 10 nucleotides match TRBD2. This CDR3 has 15 residues. V shed 8 bases, J shed 5 bases, and the junction held 10 bases outside the gene matches. Per the germline V gene, CDR1 is SGHNT and CDR2 is YENEEA. The CDR3 DNA sequence: TGTGCCAGCCAAGACGGGACTAGCGTAAGAGATACGCAGTATTTT. Translating it yields CASQDGTSVRDTQYF. The variable domain in full, with the rest retrieved from reference TRBV11-3 and TRBJ2-3, is EAGVVQSPRYKIIEKKQPVAFWCNPISGHNTLYWYLQNLGQGPELLIRYENEEAVDDSQLPKDRFSAERLKGVDSTLKIQPAELGDSAVYLCASQDGTSVRDTQYFGPGTRLTVL.

The J gene is TRBJ1-5, the V gene TRBV10-3, with D unclear. Germline assignment: CDR1 ENHRY and CDR2 SYGVKD. The CDR3 is made up of 13 amino acids. V was shortened by 6 bases and J by 7 bases, with 13 bases between the two germline ends. The CDR3 nucleotides read TGTGCCATCAGCGCACTGGCAATCCAGCCCCAGCATTTT. It yields the protein CAISALAIQPQHF.

The chain links TRBV30 to TRBJ2-2; 7 bases align to TRBD1. The V gene's germline CDR1 is GTSNPN and CDR2 SVGIG (reference sequence). Germline trimming cut 0 bases from V and 7 bases from J; bases unmatched to any gene: 5. The CDR3 has 14 residues. This chain's CDR3 is CAWSVDRESGELFF. The CDR3 DNA reads TGTGCCTGGAGTGTTGACAGGGAGAGCGGGGAGCTGTTTTTT.

This clone occurred a few times. The J gene is TRBJ2-3, the V gene TRBV7-2; D remains ambiguous. The CDR3 has 14 amino acids. V was clipped by 5 bases and J by 0 bases, with 9 bases between them. Germline CDR1 and CDR2: SGHTA and FQGNSA. CDR3 protein: CASSLGLSTDTQYF. In DNA form, the CDR3 reads TGTGCCAGCAGCCTGGGCTTGAGCACAGATACGCAGTATTTT.

This clone appeared once. The V gene is TRBV20-1, the J gene TRBJ2-7, with 9 bases identical to TRBD2. The V gene's germline CDR1 is DFQATT and CDR2 SNEGSKA (reference sequence). This CDR3 spans 11 amino acids. Trimming took 6 bases from V and 9 from J; bases not matched to a gene: 6. CDR3 region: CSAQTSGTQYF. DNA of the CDR3: TGCAGTGCGCAGACTAGCGGTACGCAGTACTTC.

The chain combines TRBV2 with TRBJ1-1, with 7 nucleotides matching TRBD1. Germline assignment: CDR1 SNHLY and CDR2 FYNNEI. V shed 4 bases and J 0 bases; nucleotides not matched to a gene: 2. The CDR3 loop spans 14 amino acids. The CDR3 sequence is CASSGQGVNTEAFF. For the CDR3, the DNA is TGTGCCAGCAGTGGACAGGGAGTGAACACTGAAGCTTTCTTT.

The chain is built from TRBV5-4 and TRBJ2-7; tentatively, D is TRBD2 (5 bases). This CDR3 is 14 amino acids long. CDR1 SGHNT and CDR2 YYREEE come from the germline V gene (reference sequence). The germline V and J ends were trimmed by 0 bases and 3 bases, with 10 bases remaining between them. CDR3 sequence reads: CASSLGGYSYEQYF. The CDR3 nucleotides are TGTGCCAGCAGCTTGGGAGGGTACAGCTACGAGCAGTACTTC. The full variable domain, in which reference TRBV5-4 and TRBJ2-7 provide the parts outside the CDR3, is ETGVTQSPTHLIKTRGQQVTLRCSSQSGHNTVSWYQQALGQGPQFIFQYYREEENGRGNFPPRFSGLQFPNYSSELNVNALELDDSALYLCASSLGGYSYEQYFGPGTRLTVT.

In its sample, this clone was seen many times. This sequence joins TRBV7-9 and TRBJ1-4; D is uncertain. From germline, CDR1 is SEHNR and CDR2 FQNEAQ (reference sequence). The V gene lost 5 bases and the J gene lost 3 bases, with 10 bases spanning the gap. The CDR3 is made up of 14 amino acids. CDR3 DNA: TGTGCCAGCAGCCCGGCGGTTGCTAATGAAAAACTGTTTTTT. Translating it yields CASSPAVANEKLFF.

V and J are TRBV19 and TRBJ1-5, with 9 bases fitting TRBD1. Germline lookup yields CDR1 LNHDA and CDR2 SQIVND (reference sequence). The CDR3 has 14 residues. After removal of 6 bases from V and 9 bases from J, the junction contained 9 bases not matched to a gene. The CDR3 sequence is CASRGQGPGGPQHF. Here the CDR3 DNA reads TGTGCCAGTAGGGGACAGGGCCCTGGAGGGCCCCAGCATTTT.

The rearrangement joins TRBV18 to TRBJ1-5, with TRBD1 matching 8 bases. CDR3 length: 15 residues. In germline, CDR1 is KGHSH, CDR2 LQKENI. V shed 6 bases and J 2 bases; nucleotides not matched to a gene: 6. CDR3 coding DNA: TGTGCCAGCTCGCCGACAGGGGAGGGCAATCAGCCCCAGCATTTT. Translating gives CASSPTGEGNQPQHF. The full variable domain, completed using reference TRBV18 and TRBJ1-5, is NAGVMQNPRHLVRRRGQEARLRCSPMKGHSHVYWYRQLPEEGLKFMVYLQKENIIDESGMPKERFSAEFPKEGPSILRIQQVVRGDSAAYFCASSPTGEGNQPQHFGDGTRLSIL.

This chain joins TRBV11-2 and TRBJ1-2; the D gene is possibly TRBD1 (6 bases). The CDR3 covers 14 residues. Germline CDR1 SGHAT, CDR2 FQNNGV. V was shortened by 5 bases and J by 8 bases, with 18 bases between the two germline ends. For the CDR3, the DNA is TGTGCCAGCAGCCCCCAACCGGGGGCGGGCGGCTACACCTTC. Its translation is CASSPQPGAGGYTF.

The chain has TRBV7-8 and TRBJ1-3; no clear D. V was cut by 2 bases and J by 4 bases, with 15 bases left in between. The CDR3 runs to 16 residues. Germline CDR1 SGHVS, CDR2 FQNEAQ. For the CDR3, the DNA is TGTGCCAGCAGCTTATTGCAGGCTGGAGAGGGAAACACCATATATTTT. Protein: CASSLLQAGEGNTIYF.

The V call is TRBV10-3, the J call TRBJ2-1, with 9 bases that match TRBD2. The length of the CDR3 is 13 residues. Looked up from germline, CDR1 is ENHRY and CDR2 is SYGVKD. Trimming removed 9 bases from V and 6 bases from J; junction bases left unmatched: 6. The CDR3 DNA sequence: TGTGCCATTAAACTAGCGGGTCTCAATGAGCAGTTCTTC. Amino acids: CAIKLAGLNEQFF.

The chain carries TRBV5-6 and TRBJ2-3; tentatively, D is TRBD2 (6 bases). V dropped 4 bases and J dropped 6 bases, with 21 bases sitting between them. The CDR3 loop spans 16 amino acids. The germline V gene has CDR1 SGHDT and CDR2 YYEEEE. For the CDR3, the DNA is TGTGCCAGCAGCCCCCTTGGGGGGAGCCTTCGGGATACGCAGTATTTT. It yields the protein CASSPLGGSLRDTQYF.

This clone was counted a single time. The V gene is TRBV6-5, the J gene TRBJ1-2; possibly TRBD1 for D (6 bases). Germline V CDR1 and CDR2: MNHEY, SVGAGI. Trimming left V 6 bases short and J 0 bases short, with 8 bases between. This CDR3 spans 13 amino acids. The CDR3 DNA is TGTGCCAGCAGAACAGGGCCTAACTATGGCTACACCTTC. Its translation is CASRTGPNYGYTF.

The rearrangement uses TRBV7-8 and TRBJ2-3, with 15 bases that match TRBD2. With V trimmed by 1 base and J by 6 bases, 11 bases remained unmatched. CDR3 length: 19 amino acids. Germline values: CDR1 SGHVS, CDR2 FQNEAQ. In DNA form, the CDR3 reads TGTGCCAGCAGCTTAGGTCCTTGGACTAGCGGGAGGGCCGGGGATACGCAGTATTTT. Protein: CASSLGPWTSGRAGDTQYF. Combining the CDR3 with reference TRBV7-8 and TRBJ2-3 gives the whole variable domain GAGVSQSPRYKVAKRGQDVALRCDPISGHVSLFWYQQALGQGPEFLTYFQNEAQLDKSGLPSDRFFAERPEGSVSTLKIQRTQQEDSAVYLCASSLGPWTSGRAGDTQYFGPGTRLTVL.

The rearrangement links TRBV5-1 to TRBJ2-6, with TRBD1 matching over 7 bases. Germline trimming cut 7 bases from V and 4 bases from J; bases unmatched to any gene: 8. The CDR3 contains 15 residues. The germline V gene has CDR1 SGHRS and CDR2 YFSETQ. The CDR3 nucleotides read TGCGCCAGCGGAAATACAGGGGCCGGGGCCAACGTCCTGACTTTC. It encodes CASGNTGAGANVLTF.

This clone was counted a few times. The chain carries TRBV7-2 and TRBJ2-4, with D hard to call. Looked up from germline, CDR1 is SGHTA and CDR2 is FQGNSA. This CDR3 has 12 residues. V dropped 1 base and J dropped 9 bases, with 7 bases sitting between them. CDR3 sequence (DNA): TGTGCCAGCAGCTTAGAACCTACCATTCAGTACTTC. As protein: CASSLEPTIQYF. Full variable domain (outside the CDR3, taken from reference TRBV7-2 and TRBJ2-4): GAGVSQSPSNKVTEKGKDVELRCDPISGHTALYWYRQSLGQGLEFLIYFQGNSAPDKSGLPSDRFSAERTGGSVSTLTIQRTQQEDSAVYLCASSLEPTIQYFGAGTRLSVL.

The rearrangement joins TRBV1 to TRBJ2-1; the D segment call TRBD2 is taken from the table without a DNA check. TRBV1 is a known pseudogene. This CDR3 has 18 residues. The CDR3 loop is CTSSHTTPSGSSYNEQFF. The CDR3 coding sequence is TGCACCAGCAGCCATACGACCCCTAGCGGGAGTTCCTACAATGAGCAGTTCTTC.

The rearrangement links TRBV4-1 to TRBJ1-1; no reliable D call. Germline V gene data show CDR1 as MGHRA and CDR2 as YSYEKL. The ends were cut back, 4 bases at V and 0 bases at J, with 6 bases in the middle. CDR3 length: 13 amino acids. The CDR3 sequence is CASSPRMNTEAFF. CDR3 in DNA: TGCGCCAGCAGCCCCCGAATGAACACTGAAGCTTTCTTT.

CDR3 loop: CAWSGGGGNQPQHF. The CDR3, as DNA: TGTGCCTGGAGCGGGGGGGGTGGCAATCAGCCCCAGCATTTT. V and J are TRBV30 and TRBJ1-5; D possibly corresponds to TRBD1 (5 bases). V was clipped by 3 bases and J by 2 bases, with 11 bases between them. This CDR3 has 14 residues. Germline CDR1 is GTSNPN and CDR2 is SVGIG (reference sequence).

This chain links TRBV9 with TRBJ1-3, with D unclear. This CDR3 has 15 amino acids. V shed 0 bases and J shed 0 bases, with 7 bases lying between them. Per germline, CDR1 SGDLS and CDR2 YYNGEE. In DNA form, the CDR3 reads TGTGCCAGCAGCGTAGCCGCGAGCTCTGGAAACACCATATATTTT. Its translation is CASSVAASSGNTIYF.

V is TRBV19 and J is TRBJ2-3; 15 bases align to TRBD2. CDR1 and CDR2 from the germline V gene are LNHDA and SQIVND (reference sequence). V shed 3 bases, J shed 3 bases, and the junction held 4 bases outside the gene matches. This CDR3 contains 17 residues. The CDR3 reads CASSMGLAGGRTDTQYF. The CDR3 DNA reads TGTGCCAGTAGTATGGGACTAGCGGGAGGTAGGACAGATACGCAGTATTTT.